The source of this T cell receptor (beta chain) is a study of T-cell reconstitution after alpha-beta-depleted transplantation in children. There are 14 residues in the CDR3. J lost 5 bases, V lost 3 bases, and 9 bases had no gene match. The germline gives CDR1 SQVTM, CDR2 ANQGSEA. This clonotype appeared a few times. TCRbeta library preparation incorporated unique molecular identifiers. MiXCR, run by TCRdb on the PCR reads, gives a single entry per CDR3 protein. Of some 520,000 distinct CDR3 sequences detected, approximately 29% appear once; the ten largest clones hold 2% to 3%. This specimen consisted of PBMCs from the stem cell graft donor, obtained from the stem cell graft. The TCR comes from a human donor who donated a stem cell graft to a child with aplastic anemia. The chain uses TRBV29-1 and TRBJ1-2; the match to TRBD1 covers 7 bases. The CDR3, as DNA: TGCAGCGTTGAGGGACAGCTCAATTGGTATGGCTACACCTTC. Its translation is CSVEGQLNWYGYTF.